This TCR beta chain was sequenced for a study of blood T cell repertoires in COVID-19. At the level of the study: The United States, Italy and Spain provided the acute and convalescent COVID-19 samples.

J gave up 1 base and V 7 bases, and 9 bases lay outside the gene matches. This CDR3 region has 16 residues. Germline CDR1 is SGHNT and CDR2 is YYREEE (reference sequence). Assay used: immunoSEQ multiplex PCR; TCRdb lists only in-frame clones, some missing. The table records under 90,000 clones, 75% to 90% of them present only once. The receptor comes from a woman of 80 years or more with active or convalescent COVID-19. The specimen was peripheral blood. The gene calls are TRBV5-4 and TRBJ2-3; the match to TRBD1 covers 10 bases. The CDR3 here is CASLDRGRLGTDTQYF. CDR3 bases: TGTGCCAGCTTAGACAGGGGGCGTCTGGGCACAGATACGCAGTATTTT.